This note documents a single T cell receptor (beta chain) sequence. Its antigen is as yet unknown. These data are taken from a study of breast tumors, draining lymph nodes, adjacent tissues. Axillary draining lymph nodes of breast cancer patients supplied the node samples. Germline CDR1 SNHLY, CDR2 FYNNEI. Trimming left V 7 bases short and J 2 bases short, with 12 bases between. CDR3 length: 14 residues. Regarding the study as a whole: That most tumor T cells come from lymph nodes remained unproven. Data fit most tumor T cells coming from lymph node, expanding in tumor. Tumor repertoires ranked between lymph nodes and nontumor tissue in diversity, with V and J gene preferences. Luminal-like breast cancer showed significantly higher tumor–nontumor repertoire similarity than basal-like.

TCRdb recomputed calls from the multiplex PCR reads with MiXCR, one row per CDR3 protein. The sample contains 200,000 to 300,000 distinct CDR3 sequences, under 35% of which appear only once. The rearrangement uses TRBV2 and TRBJ2-4; the D call may be TRBD1 or TRBD2 (6 bases each). The clonotype originates from a female donor with breast cancer. Some clones in this sample may be carry-over from other donors' samples. Specimen: axillary lymph node tissue. This CDR3 reads CASITGRTKNIQYF. The CDR3 DNA follows: TGTGCCAGCATCACAGGGAGGACCAAAAACATTCAGTACTTC.